These T cell receptor beta chains were read from a single sample in a study of cytomegalovirus exposure and HLA in healthy donors. Produced via immunoSEQ multiplex PCR; TCRdb's table is partial and in-frame only. There are fewer than 200,000 clones in the sample; around 80% occur only once, and roughly 0.82% lies in the top ten. The sequenced sample was PBMCs. Every receptor here comes from a female donor in good health and CMV-seronegative. The conserved cysteine and the conserved F or W are not part of the CDR3 here. A D gene is named only where the DNA matches it firmly.

CDR3aa: ASRWLAGQETQY; j_gene: TRBJ2-5; d_gene: TRBD2; v_gene: TRBV7-2
CDR3aa: ASSYNTGELF; j_gene: TRBJ2-2; d_gene: NA; v_gene: TRBV5-1
CDR3aa: ASSLEGQEYQPQH; j_gene: TRBJ1-5; d_gene: TRBD1; v_gene: TRBV5-5
CDR3aa: ASSRRTSGGGDIQY; j_gene: TRBJ2-4; d_gene: TRBD2; v_gene: TRBV7-9
CDR3aa: SVLGPGHPPLANYGYT; j_gene: TRBJ1-2; d_gene: NA; v_gene: TRBV29-1
CDR3aa: AWSVGTVEKLF; j_gene: TRBJ1-4; d_gene: TRBD1; v_gene: TRBV30
CDR3aa: ASSLRAGPYSNQPQH; j_gene: TRBJ1-5; d_gene: NA; v_gene: TRBV7-8
CDR3aa: ASREEFGFMYEQF; j_gene: TRBJ2-1; d_gene: TRBD2; v_gene: TRBV7-2
CDR3aa: ASSDGGRGYT; j_gene: TRBJ1-2; d_gene: NA; v_gene: TRBV6-4
CDR3aa: ASSIGQGREKLF; j_gene: TRBJ1-4; d_gene: TRBD1; v_gene: TRBV19
CDR3aa: ASSLRGGLRYGYT; j_gene: TRBJ1-2; d_gene: NA; v_gene: TRBV27
CDR3aa: ASSYSTAGVNTEAF; j_gene: TRBJ1-1; d_gene: NA; v_gene: TRBV6-5
CDR3aa: ASSPRESRSGGEKLF; j_gene: TRBJ1-4; d_gene: NA; v_gene: TRBV9
CDR3aa: ASSASQIGQGEAF; j_gene: TRBJ1-1; d_gene: TRBD1; v_gene: TRBV7-8
CDR3aa: ASRDSSSYNSPLH; j_gene: TRBJ1-6; d_gene: NA; v_gene: TRBV10-3
CDR3aa: SAHIQETQY; j_gene: TRBJ2-5; d_gene: NA; v_gene: TRBV20-1
CDR3aa: ASSLFTGQETQY; j_gene: TRBJ2-5; d_gene: NA; v_gene: TRBV7-8
CDR3aa: ASSYSRVEGRT; j_gene: TRBJ1-2; d_gene: NA; v_gene: TRBV6-5
CDR3aa: ASSPAGVARGTQY; j_gene: TRBJ2-5; d_gene: TRBD2; v_gene: TRBV11-2
CDR3aa: SVGAWGRGNSQY; j_gene: TRBJ2-4; d_gene: NA; v_gene: TRBV29-1
CDR3aa: ASSLEAPPNEQY; j_gene: TRBJ2-7; d_gene: NA; v_gene: TRBV7-2
CDR3aa: ASSMRQGTNYGYT; j_gene: TRBJ1-2; d_gene: TRBD1; v_gene: TRBV5-1
CDR3aa: ASSLAQRTSPGYEQY; j_gene: TRBJ2-7; d_gene: TRBD2; v_gene: TRBV7-8
CDR3aa: ASSPREEKLF; j_gene: TRBJ1-4; d_gene: NA; v_gene: TRBV5-8
CDR3aa: ASSLTIAGGLDTQY; j_gene: TRBJ2-3; d_gene: TRBD2; v_gene: TRBV7-9
CDR3aa: ASSQGRADTQY; j_gene: TRBJ2-3; d_gene: NA; v_gene: TRBV4-2
CDR3aa: ASREDRGTYEQY; j_gene: TRBJ2-7; d_gene: TRBD1; v_gene: TRBV19
CDR3aa: ASSLARREAF; j_gene: TRBJ1-1; d_gene: NA; v_gene: TRBV7-2